This T cell receptor beta chain was identified in a study of shared clonotypes between healthy human individuals. Produced via immunoSEQ multiplex PCR; TCRdb's table is partial and in-frame only. The sample carries nearly 1 million clones, less than 85% recorded once. Comment on this clone: Its antigen is unknown.

Findings and caveats of the study: Larger richness was generally estimated for naive than memory subsets.

CDR3 length equals 14 residues. The V end lost 3 bases, the J end lost 8 bases, and 13 bases lay between the germline ends. From germline, CDR1 is MDHEN and CDR2 SYDVKM. The sequencing sample was made of memory CD4+ T cells sorted from blood. As for subset: CD45RA-negative fraction. This clonotype was obtained from a young man in good health. The rearrangement joins TRBV28 to TRBJ1-4, with D uncertain. CDR3 DNA: TGTGCCAGCAGTTTTCTGCGCCTGCGGGAAAAACTGTTTTTT. Its protein product is CASSFLRLREKLFF.